Presented here are 6 T cell receptor beta chains from one specimen sequenced in a study of blood T cell repertoires in COVID-19. The assay was immunoSEQ multiplex PCR, and TCRdb's table has in-frame clones only and misses some. The table lists more than 250,000 clones, 86% of them singletons. Sequenced material: PBMCs or T cells enriched from blood (not recorded which). The receptor set was obtained from a woman under 30 who had recovered from COVID-19.

The V call is TRBV15, the J call TRBJ1-2; D is possibly TRBD1 (5 bases). CDR1 LNHNV and CDR2 YYDKDF come from the germline V gene (reference sequence). The CDR3 sequence is 13 residues long. V was pared by 6 bases and J by 1 base, with 9 bases between. CDR3 region: CATSGGDNYGYTF. The DNA for the CDR3 is TGTGCCACCAGTGGGGGGGATAACTATGGCTACACCTTC. The full variable domain, rest sourced from reference TRBV15 and TRBJ1-2, is DAMVIQNPRYQVTQFGKPVTLSCSQTLNHNVMYWYQQKSSQAPKLLFHYYDKDFNNEADTPDNFQSRRPNTSFCFLDIRSPGLGDTAMYLCATSGGDNYGYTFGSGTRLTVV.

The V call is TRBV7-8, the J call TRBJ1-2; D might be TRBD1 (6 bases). The CDR3 is 16 amino acids. V lost 0 bases and J lost 2, with 13 bases in between. The germline gives CDR1 SGHVS, CDR2 FQNEAQ. In DNA, the CDR3 is TGTGCCAGCAGCTTAGCGTCAGGGGTTTGGAACTATGGCTACACCTTC. Encoded protein: CASSLASGVWNYGYTF.

The rearrangement links TRBV11-2 to TRBJ2-2, with 7 positions matching TRBD2. Germline CDR1 and CDR2: SGHAT and FQNNGV. With V trimmed by 7 bases and J by 4 bases, 6 bases remained unmatched. The CDR3 length is 14 residues. The CDR3 here is CASNPTGGTGELFF. CDR3 coding DNA: TGTGCCAGCAACCCTACGGGGGGCACCGGGGAGCTGTTTTTT.

This chain uses TRBV7-9 with TRBJ1-2; tentative D call: TRBD1 (5 bases). Trimming took off 3 bases at V and 1 base at J, with 9 bases between the two ends. The CDR3 consists of 14 residues. Germline-derived CDR1 and CDR2 are SEHNR and FQNEAQ (reference sequence). CDR3: CASSLGQFNYGYTF. CDR3 coding DNA: TGTGCCAGCAGCTTGGGGCAGTTTAACTATGGCTACACCTTC.

The CDR3 here is CAWRLRARDEQFF. CDR3 sequence (DNA): TGTGCCTGGAGATTAAGAGCCCGCGATGAGCAGTTCTTC. The chain recombines TRBV30 with TRBJ2-1, with no clear D. The germline CDR1 and CDR2 sequences are GTSNPN and SVGIG (reference sequence). V was cut by 3 bases and J by 8 bases, with 14 bases left in between. CDR3 length: 13 residues.

V is TRBV11-3 and J is TRBJ2-1; no clear D. This CDR3 has 13 residues. V lost 2 bases, J lost 3 bases, and 5 bases lay in between. Germline CDR1 is SGHNT and CDR2 is YENEEA. The DNA of the CDR3 is TGTGCCAGCAGCTTAAATCTCTACAATGAGCAGTTCTTC. Translation gives CASSLNLYNEQFF.